Here is one T cell receptor (beta chain) with its context. The antigen remains undetermined. TCR beta libraries were built with iRepertoire HTBI primers and Arm-PCR of CDR3 regions. TCRdb passed the multiplex PCR reads through MiXCR, listing each CDR3 protein once. Of roughly 700,000 distinct CDR3 sequences in the sample, 25% to 35% are singletons; the top ten hold around 42%. Sample time point: persistent/refractory GD, antithyroid drugs over 5 years with positive TRAb. PBMCs provided the RNA from which the TCR library was made. Graves' disease diagnosis used American Thyroid Association guidelines. These data originate in a study of regulatory T cells in long-lasting Graves disease. The germline V gene encodes CDR1 ENHRY and CDR2 SYGVKD. Trimming cost V 6 bases and J 3 bases; bases outside gene matches: 5. The CDR3 spans 15 residues. Overall study results and limits: Newly diagnosed Graves' patients had higher TCR diversity than persistent ones. It is possible that accuracy was reduced by the small size of the sample. Patients with persistent disease shared 2,700 or so public clonotypes, outpacing the approximately 950 shared by new patients.

This TCR was recovered from a female donor with Graves disease. The sample was peripheral blood mononuclear cells (PBMCs), taken when the disease was refractory, from a patient treated with antithyroid drugs. The chain is built from TRBV10-3 and TRBJ1-6; TRBD1 aligns across 7 bases. CDR3 sequence (DNA): TGTGCCATCAGCATGGACAGGAACTATAATTCACCCCTCCACTTT. It is translated as CAISMDRNYNSPLHF.